The T cell receptor beta chain under discussion was sequenced for a study of blood T cell repertoires in COVID-19. Across the study: The United States, Italy and Spain provided the acute and convalescent COVID-19 samples. PBMCs, B-cell-depleted T cells, or T cells provided the cDNA or gDNA that made up the material.

In the original workflow: The assay estimated nucleated cells by amplifying reference gene primers. Data came from immunoSEQ multiplex PCR; TCRdb stores just in-frame clones and leaves some out. V and J calls and clone size follow that table, whereas D and trimming were derived from the DNA. The data contain about 330,000 clones, roughly 90% of them singletons. The germline V gene has CDR1 SGHTA and CDR2 FQGNSA. V gave up 1 base and J gave up 4 bases; unmatched junction bases: 4. The CDR3 covers 15 residues. V gene TRBV7-2 combines with J gene TRBJ2-5; 9 bases fit TRBD1. The specimen was peripheral blood. The TCR sequence derives from a man younger than 35 who had recovered from COVID-19. The CDR3 reads CASSLGGTGRETQYF. The CDR3, as DNA: TGTGCCAGCAGCTTAGGGGGGACAGGGAGAGAGACCCAGTACTTC. Filled out from reference TRBV7-2 and TRBJ2-5, the complete variable domain reads GAGVSQSPSNKVTEKGKDVELRCDPISGHTALYWYRQSLGQGLEFLIYFQGNSAPDKSGLPSDRFSAERTGGSVSTLTIQRTQQEDSAVYLCASSLGGTGRETQYFGPGTRLLVL.